A selection of T cell receptor beta chains follows, all from one sample in a study of human T cells and chemical hapten exposure. TCRdb recomputed calls from the RACE reads with MiXCR, one row per CDR3 protein. The sample comprises under 450,000 distinct CDR3 sequences, roughly 4.8% of which are singletons, and approximately 2.3% rests with the top ten. Sequenced here: whole blood, sampled in connection with sensitization to the hapten diphenylcyclopropenone (DPC). The receptor set was obtained from a woman in her 50s with alopecia areata. Some clones in this sample may be carry-over from other donors' samples. Each CDR3 is given with its conserved first and last residue. The D gene is left open where the match is weak. Rows may omit the clone size; those that give it use once, few, many or a size class.

TRBD2,TRBV7-6,TRBJ2-1,many,TGTGCCAGCAGCCGGACTAGCGGGGTGAACAATGAGCAGTTCTTC,CASSRTSGVNNEQFF
NA,TRBV29-1,TRBJ2-2,many,TGCAGCGGCGAAAGGGACACCGGGGAGCTGTTTTTT,CSGERDTGELFF
TRBD1,TRBV20-1,TRBJ1-4,NA,TGCAGTGCTAGAGATCCCCGGACAGGGAATGAAAAACTGTTTTTT,CSARDPRTGNEKLFF
NA,TRBV29-1,TRBJ2-1,NA,NA,CSVGPGAGVGWFF
TRBD2,TRBV12-3/TRBV12-4,TRBJ2-1,many,TGTGCCAGCAGCCGGACTAGCGGGCGCTACAATGAGCAGTTCTTC,CASSRTSGRYNEQFF
NA,TRBV5-1,TRBJ2-1,many,TGCGCCAGCAGCCCTCAGAGGGGGGGCAATGAGCAGTTCTTC,CASSPQRGGNEQFF
TRBD1,TRBV27,TRBJ2-7,NA,TGTGCCAGCAGTTTCAGACAGGGGGGAGACGAGCAGTACTTC,CASSFRQGGDEQYF
NA,TRBV20-1,TRBJ2-3,few,TGCAGTGCTAGTCCCAGGGGATCCTCAGCGCCAGATACGCAGTATTTT,CSASPRGSSAPDTQYF
NA,TRBV29-1,TRBJ2-1,many,TGCAGCGTTCCCGCCGGGACGAGATTATACGATGAGCAGTTCTTC,CSVPAGTRLYDEQFF
NA,TRBV10-3,TRBJ2-2,many,TGTGCCATCAGTGACCAGACAGGGAACACCGGGGAGCTGTTTTTT,CAISDQTGNTGELFF
NA,TRBV28,TRBJ2-7,many,TGTGCCAGCAGTTTCGGCGGGTCAAGCTCCTACGAGCAGTACTTC,CASSFGGSSSYEQYF
TRBD2,TRBV7-6,TRBJ2-7,few,TGTGCCAGCAGCCCTTCGACTAGCGGGAGAGATTACGAGCAGTACTTC,CASSPSTSGRDYEQYF
NA,TRBV30,TRBJ2-1,NA,TGTGCCTGGAGAGAAGGGGCAGGGAATGAGCAGTTCTTC,CAWREGAGNEQFF
NA,TRBV28,TRBJ2-7,many,TGTGCCAGCAGTTTAACTCAAGGTGGGCAGTACTTC,CASSLTQGGQYF
TRBD1,TRBV12-3/TRBV12-4,TRBJ1-2,many,TGTGCCAGCAGTTTAGGGACAGGGGCTAACTATGGCTACACCTTC,CASSLGTGANYGYTF
TRBD1,TRBV6-2/TRBV6-3,TRBJ1-1,many,TGTGCCAGCACTCAGGGGGCCTATACTGAAGCTTTCTTT,CASTQGAYTEAFF
NA,TRBV6-5,TRBJ2-1,NA,TGTGCCAGCAGTTACTCGACTCGCAATGAGCAGTTCTTC,CASSYSTRNEQFF
TRBD1,TRBV6-5,TRBJ1-1,NA,TGTGCCATCGGACAGGGGAACACTGAAGCTTTCTTT,CAIGQGNTEAFF
NA,TRBV20-1,TRBJ2-1,NA,TGCAGTGCTAGTTCCCCGGGACTCGGCACAAACTACAATGAGCAGTTCTTC,CSASSPGLGTNYNEQFF
NA,TRBV7-9,TRBJ1-6,many,TGTGCCAGCAGCTTAGGAGACATTGCTTCACCCCTCCACTTT,CASSLGDIASPLHF
NA,TRBV9,TRBJ1-2,few,TGTGCCAGCAGCGTAGCCCAATCAGGGGCCCCTGGCTACACCTTC,CASSVAQSGAPGYTF
TRBD1,TRBV29-1,TRBJ2-3,few,TGCAGCGTCGCCGGGACAGCGGATACGCAGTATTTT,CSVAGTADTQYF
NA,TRBV24-1,TRBJ2-7,many,TGTGCCACCAGTGATAGCCCGGGAAGAGGTCCCGACGAGCAGTACTTC,CATSDSPGRGPDEQYF
NA,TRBV9,TRBJ2-1,NA,TGTGCCAGCAGCGTGGACCTTAATGAGCAGTTCTTC,CASSVDLNEQFF
TRBD2,TRBV29-1,TRBJ2-1,NA,TGCAGCGTAGCCGGGACTAGCGTAATCCCAAGTGGTGAGCAGTTCTTC,CSVAGTSVIPSGEQFF
TRBD2,TRBV28,TRBJ2-7,NA,TGTGCCAGCAGTTTACAGACTAGCGGGAACTACGAGCAGTACTTC,CASSLQTSGNYEQYF
TRBD2,TRBV7-6,TRBJ2-4,many,TGTGCCAGCAGCTTATACGTAGCGGGAGCCGCGGGAAACATTCAGTACTTC,CASSLYVAGAAGNIQYF
TRBD2,TRBV24-1,TRBJ2-5,many,TGTGCCACCAGTGATTCGGGACTAGCCAAAGAGACCCAGTACTTC,CATSDSGLAKETQYF
TRBD2,TRBV12-3/TRBV12-4,TRBJ2-1,many,TGTGCCAGCAGTCCCGGACTAGCGGCTTTCGGTGAGCAGTTCTTC,CASSPGLAAFGEQFF
NA,TRBV7-2,TRBJ2-2,many,TGTGCCAGCAGTCGGACGGGCACCGCGAACACCGGGGAGCTGTTTTTT,CASSRTGTANTGELFF
TRBD1,TRBV7-2,TRBJ1-6,many,TGTGCCAGCAGCTTCCGACAGGGAGGATCACCCCTCCACTTT,CASSFRQGGSPLHF
NA,TRBV6-5,TRBJ1-1,NA,TGTGCCAGCAGTGATCAGGGGAGGACTGAAGCTTTCTTT,CASSDQGRTEAFF
TRBD1,TRBV28,TRBJ2-7,many,TGTGCCAGCAGCCGAAGACAGGGAGCCTACGAGCAGTACTTC,CASSRRQGAYEQYF
NA,TRBV7-9,TRBJ2-7,NA,TGTGCCAGCAGCTTCGACAGTGCCTACGAGCAGTACTTC,CASSFDSAYEQYF
NA,TRBV5-1,TRBJ2-1,few,TGCGCCAGCAAGGCCACTTCCTACAATGAGCAGTTCTTC,CASKATSYNEQFF
TRBD2,TRBV29-1,TRBJ2-3,once,TGCAGCGTTGCCACTGGGCGGGGGTCAGATACGCAGTATTTT,CSVATGRGSDTQYF
NA,TRBV5-1,TRBJ2-7,many,TGCGCCAGCAGCTTGAGAGGAACCCACGAGCAGTACTTC,CASSLRGTHEQYF
TRBD2,TRBV7-2,TRBJ2-3,many,TGTGCCAGCCGCAATACAAGGGGAGGGGATACGCAGTATTTT,CASRNTRGGDTQYF
NA,TRBV29-1,TRBJ1-2,many,TGCAGCGTTGCACATAACTATGGCTACACCTTC,CSVAHNYGYTF
NA,TRBV2,TRBJ2-4,many,TGTGCCAGCAGTGAAGCCTCCTCCCTGGGGTACTTC,CASSEASSLGYF